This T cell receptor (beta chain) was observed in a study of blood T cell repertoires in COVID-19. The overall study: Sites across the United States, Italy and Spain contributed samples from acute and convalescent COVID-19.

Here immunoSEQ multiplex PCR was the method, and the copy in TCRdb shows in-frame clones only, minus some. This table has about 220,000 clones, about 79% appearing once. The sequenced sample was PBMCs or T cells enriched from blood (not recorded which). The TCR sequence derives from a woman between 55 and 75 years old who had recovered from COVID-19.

CDR3 amino acids: CATSDSGSSYNEQFF. CDR3 sequence (DNA): TGTGCCACCAGTGATAGCGGTAGCTCCTACAATGAGCAGTTCTTC. This rearrangement joins TRBV24-1 to TRBJ2-1, with D perhaps matching TRBD2 (5 bases). V was pared by 3 bases and J by 0 bases, with 8 bases between. The CDR3 is made up of 15 amino acids. Per the germline V gene, CDR1 is KGHDR and CDR2 is SFDVKD.